This T cell receptor (beta chain) was documented in a study of T cell repertoires in cytomegalovirus infection. There are many counts of this clonotype. TCRdb reanalysed the reads using MiXCR and keeps one entry per CDR3 protein. The top ten hold 20% to 30% of the sample, which has around 530,000 distinct CDR3 sequences, approximately 16% seen once. Germline loops: CDR1 SGHVS, CDR2 FQNEAQ. CDR3 length equals 13 residues. V lost 0 bases and J 12 bases, leaving 12 bases between the germline ends. The clonotype originates from a human donor in good health (CMV status not recorded). Some clones in this sample may be carry-over from other donors' samples. Material: CD8+ T cells from PBMCs. This chain joins TRBV7-8 and TRBJ1-5, with D unclear. Here the CDR3 reads CASSLARGQFQHF. Here the CDR3 DNA reads TGTGCCAGCAGCTTAGCTCGAGGGCAGTTCCAGCATTTT.